This entry is about one T cell receptor (beta chain). Its specificity is not known. The sample originates from a study of T cell responses to AZD1222 COVID-19 vaccine. Using immunoSEQ multiplex PCR, the repertoire was profiled, and TCRdb retains in-frame clones only, with some absent. The sample records 100,000 to 150,000 clones, about 85% being singletons. Germline V gene lookup returns CDR1 MDHEN and CDR2 SYDVKM. The length of the CDR3 is 14 residues. Trimming removed 8 bases from V and 6 bases from J, with 17 bases in between. Study-wide findings and caveats: Reportedly, nearly half of unique spike TCRs recognized epitopes outside B.1.351/B.1.1.7 mutations. Dominant CD4 TCR responses targeted spike regions 160-218 and 743-854. Following two doses of AZD1222, Spike-specific TCR breadth and depth rose.

The source material was peripheral blood, sampled on day 0 of AZD1222 vaccination. The source is an adult in good health. The rearrangement uses TRBV28 and TRBJ2-1; D call uncertain. The CDR3 DNA follows: TGTGCCAGCGGCAAACCTTGGGGTGGCAATGAGCAGTTCTTC. This codes for CASGKPWGGNEQFF.